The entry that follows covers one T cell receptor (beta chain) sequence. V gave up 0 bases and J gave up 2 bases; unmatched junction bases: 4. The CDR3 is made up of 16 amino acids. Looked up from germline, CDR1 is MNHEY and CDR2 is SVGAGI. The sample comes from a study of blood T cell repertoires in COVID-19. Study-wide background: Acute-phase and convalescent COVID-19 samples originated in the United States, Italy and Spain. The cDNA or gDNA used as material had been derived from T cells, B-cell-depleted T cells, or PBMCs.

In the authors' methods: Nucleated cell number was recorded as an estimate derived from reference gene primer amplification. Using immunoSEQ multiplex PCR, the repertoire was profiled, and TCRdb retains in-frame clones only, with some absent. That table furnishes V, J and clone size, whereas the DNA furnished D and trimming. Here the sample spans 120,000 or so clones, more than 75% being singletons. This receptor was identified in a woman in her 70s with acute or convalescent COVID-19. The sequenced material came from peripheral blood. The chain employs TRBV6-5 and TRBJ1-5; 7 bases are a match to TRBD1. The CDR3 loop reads CASSYSIGGGNQPQHF. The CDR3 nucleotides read TGTGCCAGCAGTTACTCGATAGGGGGCGGCAATCAGCCCCAGCATTTT.